This entry lists 32 T cell receptor beta chains sequenced from one sample in a study of T-cell memory formation after mild COVID-19. In TCRdb, the 5' RACE reads were re-called with MiXCR into one record per CDR3 protein. Of 250,000 to 300,000 distinct CDR3 sequences in the sample, around 15% were seen once. The sample comprised PBMCs or a T cell subset sorted from them (not recorded which). The receptors stem from a man younger than 35 who had mild COVID-19 (a few samples of this study predate the infection). Cell type and time point are not known.

The chain has TRBV13 and TRBJ2-3, with a tentative D call TRBD1 (6 bases). This CDR3 spans 13 amino acids. In germline, CDR1 is PRHDT, CDR2 FYEKMQ (reference sequence). Trimming stripped 4 bases from V and 10 bases from J, with 15 bases between. As DNA, the CDR3 is TGTGCCAGCAGCTACCGAGGGGGTAGGTCGCAGTATTTT. Translation gives CASSYRGGRSQYF.

V gene TRBV20-1 combines with J gene TRBJ1-6; D is unclear. V was cut by 0 bases and J by 8 bases, with 8 bases left in between. The CDR3 totals 13 residues. The germline V gene encodes CDR1 DFQATT and CDR2 SNEGSKA (reference sequence). CDR3 bases: TGCAGTGCTAGAGACTCGGGTTATTCACCCCTCCACTTT. Translation: CSARDSGYSPLHF.

This chain joins TRBV28 and TRBJ2-7; 9 positions match TRBD2. Germline CDR1 reads MDHEN; CDR2 reads SYDVKM. V dropped 6 bases and J dropped 0; count of bases not matched to a gene: 6. The CDR3 loop spans 15 amino acids. The CDR3 region is CASSRLAGSSYEQYV. The DNA of the CDR3 is TGTGCCAGCAGCCGTCTAGCGGGGAGCTCCTACGAGCAGTACGTC.

This clonotype was seen a few times. The V gene is TRBV5-1, the J gene TRBJ1-1, with D unresolved. V dropped 4 bases and J dropped 0 bases, with 10 bases sitting between them. The CDR3 totals 14 residues. The V gene's germline CDR1 is SGHRS and CDR2 YFSETQ. The CDR3 loop is CASSPTTVNTEAFF. DNA for the CDR3: TGCGCCAGCAGCCCTACCACAGTGAACACTGAAGCTTTCTTT.

The genes are TRBV7-9 and TRBJ1-2; no definite D call. Germline CDR1 and CDR2: SEHNR and FQNEAQ (reference sequence). The ends were cut back, 3 bases at V and 4 bases at J, with 12 bases in the middle. The CDR3 extends over 14 amino acids. CDR3 nucleotides: TGTGCCAGCAGCTTGGGTGCGGAATTCTATGGCTACACCTTC. It is translated as CASSLGAEFYGYTF.

This chain connects TRBV4-1 to TRBJ2-7; perhaps D is TRBD1 or TRBD2 (5 bases each). This CDR3 contains 15 residues. V lost 1 base and J 1 base, leaving 11 bases between the germline ends. Germline CDR1 MGHRA, CDR2 YSYEKL. The CDR3 here is CASSQVRDGSYEQYF. The DNA for the CDR3 is TGCGCCAGCAGCCAAGTCCGGGACGGTTCCTACGAGCAGTACTTC.

The chain employs TRBV12-3 or TRBV12-4 and TRBJ1-1; D unresolved. This CDR3 spans 13 amino acids. V was trimmed by 7 bases and J by 4 bases, leaving 13 bases between them. CDR3 in amino acids: CASMWQWGTEAFF. The CDR3 nucleotides read TGTGCCAGCATGTGGCAGTGGGGCACTGAAGCTTTCTTT.

The J gene is TRBJ1-5, the V gene TRBV18, with D possibly TRBD1 on 5 matching bases. Per the germline V gene, CDR1 is KGHSH and CDR2 is LQKENI. The length of the CDR3 is 15 residues. The V and J ends lost 0 bases and 7 bases respectively, with 13 bases between them. The CDR3: CASSPPGRGGQPQHF. The CDR3 region has the DNA TGTGCCAGCTCACCACCGGGGAGGGGTGGACAGCCCCAGCATTTT.

This clonotype was found a few times. V is TRBV6-2 or TRBV6-3 and J is TRBJ1-1; D uncertain. The germline gives CDR1 MNHEY, CDR2 SVGEGT. The V gene lost 2 bases and the J gene lost 3 bases, with 19 bases spanning the gap. The CDR3 is 17 residues long. This chain's CDR3 is CASSYIGVRGTDTEAFF. As DNA, the CDR3 is TGTGCCAGCAGTTACATCGGTGTGCGGGGAACGGACACTGAAGCTTTCTTT.

The genes are TRBV5-6 and TRBJ1-5; D is undetermined. From germline, CDR1 is SGHDT and CDR2 YYEEEE. V was cut by 3 bases and J by 7 bases, with 8 bases left in between. There are 12 residues in the CDR3. The CDR3 bases are TGTGCCAGCAGCTGTGAGCAGCAGCCCCAGCATTTT. It specifies CASSCEQQPQHF.

This chain uses TRBV2 with TRBJ1-5, with no clear D. CDR1 is SNHLY and CDR2 is FYNNEI in the germline V gene. The V end lost 3 bases, the J end lost 5 bases, and 11 bases lay between the germline ends. CDR3 length: 14 residues. The CDR3 DNA is TGTGCCAGCAGTGAGGATCTTCAGTATCAGCCCCAGCATTTT. Translated, it gives CASSEDLQYQPQHF.

The sample holds a few counts of this clonotype. The rearrangement links TRBV12-3 or TRBV12-4 to TRBJ1-2; 9 bases agree with TRBD1. The CDR3 runs to 15 residues. J lost 6 bases, V lost 7 bases, and 12 bases had no gene match. CDR3: CASTSGTGKLDGYTF. The CDR3 DNA reads TGTGCCAGCACTTCTGGGACAGGGAAGCTCGATGGCTACACCTTC.

The table lists this clonotype with a few counts. The CDR3 sequence is CASSQGFATGSYEQYF. Here the CDR3 DNA reads TGTGCCAGCAGCCAAGGGTTCGCGACAGGGTCCTACGAGCAGTACTTC. The chain has TRBV3-1 and TRBJ2-7, with 7 positions matching TRBD1. V was clipped by 1 base and J by 1 base; unmatched bases: 7. The CDR3 covers 16 residues. Germline V gene sequence: CDR1 LGHDT, CDR2 YNNKEL (reference sequence).

This clonotype was counted between two and nine times. J is TRBJ2-7 and V is TRBV4-1, with D unclear. The germline V gene has CDR1 MGHRA and CDR2 YSYEKL. V was trimmed by 6 bases and J by 5 bases, leaving 14 bases between them. The CDR3 has 13 amino acids. In nucleotides, the CDR3 is TGCGCCAGCAGTCCTGCACTTAGTAACGAGCAGTACTTC. Translating gives CASSPALSNEQYF.

The table lists this clonotype with a few counts. J is TRBJ2-3 and V is TRBV29-1, with TRBD1 identical over 7 bases. The junction had 5 bases not matched to a gene; V was cut back by 7 bases and J by 7 bases. Germline V gene data show CDR1 as SQVTM and CDR2 as ANQGSEA. The CDR3 runs to 11 residues. For the CDR3, the DNA is TGCAGCGCCCTGGGACAGAATACGCAGTATTTT. Its translation: CSALGQNTQYF.

This clonotype was counted only a few times. The chain carries TRBV5-1 and TRBJ2-3; D is possibly TRBD1 (5 bases). Germline CDR1 and CDR2: SGHRS and YFSETQ. The CDR3 is made up of 15 amino acids. Deletions cut 3 bases from V and 2 bases from J, with 13 bases between. The chain's CDR3 is CASSSLGRDTDTQYF. The CDR3 bases are TGCGCCAGCAGCTCCCTCGGCAGGGACACAGATACGCAGTATTTT. The full variable domain, completed using reference TRBV5-1 and TRBJ2-3, is KAGVTQTPRYLIKTRGQQVTLSCSPISGHRSVSWYQQTPGQGLQFLFEYFSETQRNKGNFPGRFSGRQFSNSRSEMNVSTLELGDSALYLCASSSLGRDTDTQYFGPGTRLTVL.

V is TRBV7-3 and J is TRBJ2-1, with TRBD1 matching 8 bases. The CDR3 loop spans 15 amino acids. V lost 2 bases, J lost 2 bases, and 2 bases stayed unmatched. The V gene's germline CDR1 is SGHTA and CDR2 FQGTGA. CDR3 DNA sequence: TGTGCCAGCAGCTTACAGGGGGCGCCCTACAATGAGCAGTTCTTC. Amino acid sequence: CASSLQGAPYNEQFF.

The table lists this clonotype with a few counts. This sequence joins TRBV6-1 and TRBJ2-7; D is unclear. Per germline, CDR1 MNHNS and CDR2 SASEGT. This CDR3 comprises 13 residues. V was clipped by 2 bases and J by 2 bases, with 7 bases between them. This chain's CDR3 is CASSEMHPYEQYF. CDR3 DNA sequence: TGTGCCAGCAGTGAAATGCACCCCTACGAGCAGTACTTC.

The CDR3 here is CASSLTGFSNQPQHF. The CDR3 nucleotides are TGCGCCAGCAGCCTGACAGGGTTTAGCAATCAGCCCCAGCATTTT. The chain combines TRBV5-1 with TRBJ1-5, with 7 positions matching TRBD1. The CDR3 spans 15 residues. With V trimmed by 4 bases and J by 0 bases, 4 bases remained unmatched. CDR1 is SGHRS, CDR2 YFSETQ, per germline.

This clonotype was found a few times. The J gene is TRBJ1-1, the V gene TRBV29-1; no reliable D call. V shed 7 bases and J shed 11 bases, with 17 bases lying between them. This CDR3 has 11 residues. The germline CDR1 and CDR2 sequences are SQVTM and ANQGSEA. The CDR3 nucleotides are TGCAGCGCCCTTTTGTCCCCCGGGGCTTTCTTT. Its protein is CSALLSPGAFF.

The V and J genes are TRBV7-9 and TRBJ1-5, with unresolved D. Germline CDR1 is SEHNR and CDR2 is FQNEAQ (reference sequence). Trimming cost V 5 bases and J 5 bases, with 13 bases left between them. This CDR3 contains 14 residues. The CDR3 protein is CASSPPTGDQPQHF. The DNA for the CDR3 is TGTGCCAGCAGCCCCCCGACGGGAGATCAGCCCCAGCATTTT.

V usage is TRBV12-3 or TRBV12-4 and J usage is TRBJ2-1; tentative D call: TRBD1 (5 bases). V lost 1 base and J 7 bases, leaving 14 bases between the germline ends. The CDR3 is 15 residues long. The CDR3 reads CASSLGARQHNEQFF. The CDR3 bases are TGTGCCAGCAGTTTAGGGGCCCGACAGCATAATGAGCAGTTCTTC.

Ten or more counts support this clonotype. The rearrangement joins TRBV10-3 to TRBJ1-1, with D perhaps TRBD1 (6 bases). Germline CDR1 ENHRY, CDR2 SYGVKD. CDR3 length: 13 residues. Trimming pared 7 bases from V and 5 bases from J, leaving 14 bases between. Here the CDR3 reads CAINHGRGTEAFF. In DNA, the CDR3 is TGTGCCATCAACCATGGTAGGGGGACTGAAGCTTTCTTT.

The chain carries TRBV6-5 and TRBJ2-1; 9 bases fit TRBD2. CDR1 is MNHEY, CDR2 SVGAGI, per germline. The CDR3 spans 15 residues. V lost 2 bases, J lost 9 bases, and 8 bases stayed unmatched. CDR3 nucleotide sequence: TGTGCCAGCAGTTACGCGGGGACTAGCCAACGTGAGCAGTTCTTC. This sequence encodes CASSYAGTSQREQFF.

This chain uses TRBV7-6 with TRBJ2-1; D could derive from TRBD1 or TRBD2 (5 bases each). V was cut by 0 bases and J by 10 bases, with 10 bases left in between. Looked up from germline, CDR1 is SGHVS and CDR2 is FNYEAQ. This CDR3 is built from 13 residues. CDR3 nucleotide sequence: TGTGCCAGCAGCTTAGCGCATGGGACCGAGCAGTTCTTC. Its translation is CASSLAHGTEQFF.

The rearrangement links TRBV20-1 to TRBJ2-3, with 7 bases fitting TRBD2. V lost 6 bases to trimming and J lost 3 bases; unmatched junction nucleotides: 6. Germline CDR1 and CDR2: DFQATT and SNEGSKA (reference sequence). The CDR3 loop spans 13 amino acids. Here the CDR3 reads CSAERGATDTQYF. DNA of the CDR3: TGCAGTGCCGAGCGGGGAGCTACAGATACGCAGTATTTT.

The chain joins TRBV10-3 to TRBJ2-7; D is unresolved. V gave up 4 bases and J gave up 4 bases, with 8 bases separating them. Germline V lookup: CDR1 ENHRY, CDR2 SYGVKD. The CDR3 contains 12 residues. The CDR3 region is CAISVEGYEQYF. The CDR3 DNA follows: TGTGCCATCAGTGTGGAAGGGTACGAGCAGTACTTC.

The chain is built from TRBV6-5 and TRBJ2-5, with D perhaps being TRBD1 or TRBD2 (7 bases each). V was clipped by 4 bases and J by 2 bases, with 14 bases between them. The CDR3 covers 15 residues. Germline CDR1 reads MNHEY; CDR2 reads SVGAGI. The CDR3 DNA reads TGTGCCAGCAGTTCGTCGGGGGGACAGCAAGAGACCCAGTACTTC. Its protein product is CASSSSGGQQETQYF.

A note on this clonotype: A read error may account for a junction end that differs from germline. The chain is built from TRBV24-1 and TRBJ2-5, with unresolved D. Germline V gene data show CDR1 as KGHDR and CDR2 as SFDVKD. The CDR3 length is 11 residues. The CDR3 bases are TGTGCCACCGGGTACCAAGGGACCCAGTACTTC. Translating gives CATGYQGTQYF.

This clonotype was seen only a few times. The chain links TRBV29-1 to TRBJ2-2; 7 bases fit TRBD1. The germline gives CDR1 SQVTM, CDR2 ANQGSEA. The CDR3 is 14 residues long. Trimming at V came to 2 bases and at J to 1 base, leaving 1 base not matched to a gene. The CDR3 is CSVERQGNTGELFF. The CDR3 region has the DNA TGCAGCGTTGAACGACAGGGGAACACCGGGGAGCTGTTTTTT.

Turning to this clonotype: The junction differs from germline at one of its ends, possibly a read error. The chain is built from TRBV6-2 or TRBV6-3 and TRBJ2-5, with D unresolved. This CDR3 has 16 amino acids. Germline V gene lookup returns CDR1 MNHEY and CDR2 SVGEGT. CDR3 DNA: TGTGCCCGCAGTTACCCTCAGGCCCCCTTGGGGGAGACCCAGTACTTC. Translation: CARSYPQAPLGETQYF.

J is TRBJ1-4 and V is TRBV5-1; TRBD1 matches at 10 bases. Germline V gene lookup returns CDR1 SGHRS and CDR2 YFSETQ. The CDR3 spans 14 residues. The junction had 5 bases not matched to a gene; V was cut back by 4 bases and J by 8 bases. CDR3 nucleotides: TGCGCCAGCAGCCCCGGGACAGGGGAGGAAAAACTGTTTTTT. Translated, it gives CASSPGTGEEKLFF.